The 20 T cell receptor beta chains presented below share a single source sample, sequenced in a study of cytomegalovirus exposure and HLA in healthy donors (TCRdb year 2017). Libraries were constructed by the immunoSEQ multiplex PCR assay. For the multiplex PCR, a mixture combining 60 forward primers for TCR Vbeta segments and 13 reverse primers for TCR Jbeta segments was used. TCRdb provides this immuneACCESS table in a form limited to in-frame rearrangements. Some clones are lacking; in checked studies, under half of them reflect an unresolved V gene, and why the rest are absent is not known. Recorded for this sample are over 130,000 clones; approximately 82% of them occurred a single time. The leading ten clones occupy about 1.4% of the sample. The sequenced sample consisted of PBMCs. The source of these receptors is a man between 25 and 39 years old in good health and CMV-seropositive.

The chain joins TRBV7-9 to TRBJ2-3, with 7 bases lining up with TRBD1. Germline V CDR1 and CDR2: SEHNR, FQNEAQ (reference sequence). Losses at the gene ends were 2 bases for V and 3 bases for J; bases not matched to a gene: 11. The CDR3 totals 17 residues. DNA for the CDR3: TGTGCCAGCAGCTTATTGTCCCGGGACAGCTCAACAGATACGCAGTATTTT. Encoded protein: CASSLLSRDSSTDTQYF.

The chain joins TRBV19 to TRBJ2-1, with D perhaps TRBD2 (6 bases). The CDR3 length is 16 residues. Trimming cost V 2 bases and J 7 bases, with 18 bases left between them. Germline V lookup: CDR1 LNHDA, CDR2 SQIVND (reference sequence). CDR3 amino acids: CASSITYGGGRNEQFF. The CDR3, as DNA: TGTGCCAGTAGTATAACTTACGGCGGAGGGCGTAATGAGCAGTTCTTC.

The rearrangement uses TRBV28 and TRBJ1-6; D uncertain. CDR1 MDHEN and CDR2 SYDVKM come from the germline V gene. The V and J ends lost 6 bases and 7 bases respectively, with 10 bases between them. The CDR3 is 13 residues long. The CDR3 is CASRWEWNSPLHF. The CDR3 bases are TGTGCCAGCAGGTGGGAGTGGAATTCACCCCTCCACTTT.

The chain recombines TRBV19 with TRBJ2-7, with 7 positions matching TRBD1. The trim removed 6 bases at V and 1 base at J, leaving 12 bases unmatched. The CDR3 spans 16 residues. Germline CDR1 is LNHDA and CDR2 is SQIVND (reference sequence). The CDR3 nucleotides are TGTGCCAGTAGCCCACAGGGGAAGGGCATTTCCTACGAGCAGTACTTC. The encoded protein is CASSPQGKGISYEQYF. Full variable domain (remainder filled in from reference TRBV19 and TRBJ2-7): DGGITQSPKYLFRKEGQNVTLSCEQNLNHDAMYWYRQDPGQGLRLIYYSQIVNDFQKGDIAEGYSVSREKKESFPLTVTSAQKNPTAFYLCASSPQGKGISYEQYFGPGTRLTVT.

This clone was found once. CDR3 sequence reads: CSVILQGGELFF. CDR3 in DNA: TGCAGCGTTATCTTACAGGGCGGGGAGCTGTTTTTT. The V gene is TRBV29-1, the J gene TRBJ2-2; a weak D match, TRBD1 (6 bases). V lost 5 bases and J lost 7, with 11 bases in between. The CDR3 is 12 residues long. Germline V gives CDR1 SQVTM, CDR2 ANQGSEA.

The chain couples TRBV6-1 to TRBJ2-7; perhaps TRBD1 as D (5 bases). V was shortened by 5 bases and J by 5 bases, with 13 bases between the two germline ends. This CDR3 is 13 amino acids long. Per the germline V gene, CDR1 is MNHNS and CDR2 is SASEGT. The DNA for the CDR3 is TGTGCCAGCAGTCCCTCAGACAGAAACGAGCAGTACTTC. The encoded protein is CASSPSDRNEQYF.

This clone has only one observation. This rearrangement joins TRBV19 to TRBJ1-4, with TRBD1 identical over 8 bases. Per the germline V gene, CDR1 is LNHDA and CDR2 is SQIVND (reference sequence). The CDR3 loop spans 14 amino acids. V lost 3 bases, J lost 8 bases, and 5 bases stayed unmatched. The CDR3 is CASSIQGAREKLFF. Here the CDR3 DNA reads TGTGCCAGTAGTATCCAGGGGGCTCGGGAAAAACTGTTTTTT.

This chain joins TRBV19 and TRBJ2-3; 13 nucleotides agree with TRBD2. This CDR3 region has 16 residues. J was trimmed by 2 bases and V by 9 bases; bases with no gene match: 8. Germline CDR1 is LNHDA and CDR2 is SQIVND (reference sequence). CDR3 coding DNA: TGTGCCAGCCAAAAGACTAGCGGGGGGAACACAGATACGCAGTATTTT. Amino acids: CASQKTSGGNTDTQYF.

V is TRBV1 and J is TRBJ2-1; whether TRBD1, the table's D call, matches the DNA was not checked. TRBV1 represents a pseudogene. CDR3 length: 17 residues. The CDR3 region is CTSSRGWGRVLYNEQFF. DNA of the CDR3: TGCACCAGCAGCCGCGGGTGGGGGCGGGTTTTATACAATGAGCAGTTCTTC.

The gene calls are TRBV10-3 and TRBJ2-1; TRBD1 is a possible D gene (5 bases). Trimming removed 6 bases at V and 0 bases at J, with 12 bases between. CDR1 is ENHRY and CDR2 is SYGVKD in the germline V gene. CDR3 length equals 15 residues. The CDR3 nucleotides are TGTGCCATCAGAAATCAGGGCAACTCCTACAATGAGCAGTTCTTC. Residues: CAIRNQGNSYNEQFF.

The rearrangement uses TRBV11-2 and TRBJ1-5, with 10 bases fitting TRBD1. The CDR3 is made up of 18 amino acids. With V trimmed by 5 bases and J by 0 bases, 10 bases remained unmatched. CDR1 is SGHAT, CDR2 FQNNGV, per germline. The CDR3 DNA sequence: TGTGCCAGCAGCCTTGGAGGGACAGGGGATGATAGCAATCAGCCCCAGCATTTT. Translating it yields CASSLGGTGDDSNQPQHF.

The chain has TRBV19 and TRBJ1-5; unclear D gene. The V end lost 4 bases, the J end lost 3 bases, and 10 bases lay between the germline ends. From germline, CDR1 is LNHDA and CDR2 SQIVND (reference sequence). The CDR3 runs 14 residues. The CDR3 DNA reads TGTGCCAGTAGTACAACTGGGCTCAATCAGCCCCAGCATTTT. Protein: CASSTTGLNQPQHF.

This clone has only a few counts. The J gene is TRBJ2-7, the V gene TRBV5-6, with TRBD1 identical over 8 bases. The V gene's germline CDR1 is SGHDT and CDR2 YYEEEE. This CDR3 region has 14 residues. Trimming removed 0 bases from V and 4 bases from J; junction bases left unmatched: 3. In DNA, the CDR3 is TGTGCCAGCAGCTTGGGGCAGGGGGCTTACGAGCAGTACTTC. Protein product: CASSLGQGAYEQYF.

V is TRBV7-9 and J is TRBJ2-2, with a weak D call TRBD2 (5 bases). The length of the CDR3 is 15 residues. Germline lookup yields CDR1 SEHNR and CDR2 FQNEAQ (reference sequence). Trimming left V 7 bases short and J 2 bases short, with 14 bases between. CDR3 region: CASTPGLGNTGELFF. DNA of the CDR3: TGTGCCAGCACCCCGGGATTAGGTAACACCGGGGAGCTGTTTTTT.

The CDR3 DNA reads as TGTGCCAGCAGCTTAGCCTTCCAGGTTTGGGGGGACAATGAGCAGTTCTTC. It encodes CASSLAFQVWGDNEQFF. The V call is TRBV11-3, the J call TRBJ2-1, with a tentative D call TRBD2 (6 bases). Trimming removed 1 base from V and 5 bases from J, with 18 bases in between. The CDR3 length is 17 residues. Germline-derived CDR1 and CDR2 are SGHNT and YENEEA.

V gene TRBV6-4 combines with J gene TRBJ2-1; 11 positions agree with TRBD2. V shed 5 bases, J shed 5 bases, and the junction held 14 bases outside the gene matches. CDR3 length: 18 amino acids. Germline lookup yields CDR1 MRHNA and CDR2 SNTAGT. CDR3 loop: CASSNRDSGRAEDNEQFF. Here the CDR3 DNA reads TGTGCCAGCAGTAACAGGGATAGCGGGAGGGCCGAGGACAATGAGCAGTTCTTC.

V is TRBV6-6 and J is TRBJ2-1; the match to TRBD2 covers 12 bases. The CDR3 runs 15 residues. The V segment lost 6 bases and the J segment 3 bases; nucleotides outside the gene matches: 3. Per germline, CDR1 MNHNY and CDR2 SVGAGI (reference sequence). The CDR3 sequence is CASRRLAGDYNEQFF. The CDR3 region has the DNA TGTGCCAGCAGGAGACTAGCGGGGGACTACAATGAGCAGTTCTTC.

The chain employs TRBV7-9 and TRBJ2-1; TRBD2 agrees at 13 bases. The germline gives CDR1 SEHNR, CDR2 FQNEAQ (reference sequence). This CDR3 is 15 amino acids long. The trim removed 5 bases at V and 5 bases at J, leaving 3 bases unmatched. The CDR3 spells CASSPGLAGDNEQFF. For the CDR3, the DNA is TGTGCCAGCAGCCCAGGACTAGCGGGGGACAATGAGCAGTTCTTC.

The chain combines TRBV7-3 with TRBJ2-1; 8 bases agree with TRBD1. Germline V gene lookup returns CDR1 SGHTA and CDR2 FQGTGA. CDR3 length equals 16 residues. The junction had 7 bases not matched to a gene; V was cut back by 2 bases and J by 4 bases. The CDR3 DNA sequence: TGTGCCAGCAGCTTATCAGGGGGCGAGAGTTACAATGAGCAGTTCTTC. It specifies CASSLSGGESYNEQFF.

The rearrangement joins TRBV28 to TRBJ1-2; TRBD1 agrees at 8 bases. The CDR3 has 11 amino acids. Unmatched junction bases numbered 5, after V lost 9 bases and J lost 8 bases. In germline, CDR1 is MDHEN, CDR2 SYDVKM. CDR3 in DNA: TGTGCCAGTACAGGGACAGGCGGCTACACCTTC. Its translation: CASTGTGGYTF.